A selection of T cell receptor beta chains follows, all from one sample in a study of cytomegalovirus exposure and HLA in healthy donors. Only in-frame clones appear in the TCRdb table, and some are missing; sequencing was by immunoSEQ multiplex PCR. The table shows about 200,000 clones, with around 86% occurring only once. Source material: PBMCs. Receptors were obtained from a woman under 30 in good health and CMV-seropositive. The CDR3 runs from the conserved cysteine through the conserved F or W. D genes are given only for firm matches. The size entry is marked missing in some rows and otherwise reads once, few, many or a size class.

size	D	V	J	CDR3	DNA
.	TRBD1	TRBV27	TRBJ2-1	CASSLLTGGSYNEQFF	TGTGCCAGCAGTCTACTAACAGGGGGCTCCTACAATGAGCAGTTCTTC
.	TRBD2	TRBV5-1	TRBJ2-2	CASSPGTSGTGELFF	TGCGCCAGCAGCCCGGGGACTAGCGGGACCGGGGAGCTGTTTTTT
.	TRBD1	TRBV28	TRBJ1-4	CASSHPGTGVEKLFF	TGTGCCAGCAGTCATCCAGGGACAGGGGTTGAAAAACTGTTTTTT
.	.	TRBV19	TRBJ2-7	CASSIGWWGRTYEQYF	TGTGCCAGTAGTATAGGTTGGTGGGGGAGGACCTACGAGCAGTACTTC
.	.	TRBV2	TRBJ2-5	CASSGRQHQETQYF	TGTGCCAGCAGTGGGAGGCAGCACCAAGAGACCCAGTACTTC
once	TRBD2	TRBV9	TRBJ2-3	CASSFPPGEGEDTQYF	TGTGCCAGCAGCTTCCCCCCGGGGGAGGGCGAAGATACGCAGTATTTT
.	.	TRBV7-9	TRBJ2-5	CASSLDGLQETQYF	TGTGCCAGCAGCTTAGATGGGCTACAAGAGACCCAGTACTTC
.	TRBD2	TRBV4-1	TRBJ2-7	CASSQASGEGQPYEQYF	TGCGCCAGCAGCCAAGCCTCCGGGGAGGGGCAACCTTACGAGCAGTACTTC
.	TRBD2	TRBV28	TRBJ2-3	CASGPPGTSGFTDTQYF	TGTGCCAGCGGACCACCCGGGACTAGCGGGTTCACAGATACGCAGTATTTT
.	.	TRBV28	TRBJ2-7	CASTSRGAYEQYF	TGTGCCAGCACAAGCAGGGGTGCCTACGAGCAGTACTTC